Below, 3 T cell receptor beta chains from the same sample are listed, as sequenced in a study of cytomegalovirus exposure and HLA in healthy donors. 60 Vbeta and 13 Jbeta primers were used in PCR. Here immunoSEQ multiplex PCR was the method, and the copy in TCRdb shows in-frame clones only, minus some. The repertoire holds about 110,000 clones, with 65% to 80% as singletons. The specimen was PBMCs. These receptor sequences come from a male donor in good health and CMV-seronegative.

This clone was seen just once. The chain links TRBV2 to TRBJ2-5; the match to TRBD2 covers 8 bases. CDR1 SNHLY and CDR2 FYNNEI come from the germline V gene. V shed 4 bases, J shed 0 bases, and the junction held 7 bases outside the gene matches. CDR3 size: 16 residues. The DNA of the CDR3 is TGTGCCAGCAGTGCTCGGGCGGGAGGCAACCAAGAGACCCAGTACTTC. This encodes CASSARAGGNQETQYF.

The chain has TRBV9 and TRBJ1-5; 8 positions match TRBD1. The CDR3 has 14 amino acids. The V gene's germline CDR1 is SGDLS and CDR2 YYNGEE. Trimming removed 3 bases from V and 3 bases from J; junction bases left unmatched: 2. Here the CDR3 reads CASSGTGYNQPQHF. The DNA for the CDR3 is TGTGCCAGCAGCGGGACAGGGTACAATCAGCCCCAGCATTTT.

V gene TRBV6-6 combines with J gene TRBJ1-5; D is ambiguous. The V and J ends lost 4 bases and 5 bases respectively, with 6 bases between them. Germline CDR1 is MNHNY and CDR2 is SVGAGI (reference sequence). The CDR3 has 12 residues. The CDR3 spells CASSSTDQPQHF. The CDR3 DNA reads TGTGCCAGCAGTTCCACGGATCAGCCCCAGCATTTT.